These T cell receptor beta chains were read from a single sample in a study of blood T cell repertoires in COVID-19. Sequenced by immunoSEQ multiplex PCR; TCRdb stores in-frame clones only, minus some. Of roughly 300,000 clones in the sample, around 90% are singletons; the top ten hold under 20%. Material for sequencing was PBMCs or T cells enriched from blood (not recorded which). These receptor sequences come from a woman aged 25-40 years who had recovered from COVID-19. Each CDR3 is given with its conserved first and last residue. The order of the fields is clone size, J gene, V gene, CDR3 protein. Size is stated for part of the rows, as once, few or many counts, or as a class when the clone is expanded.

abundance: once; j_gene: TRBJ1-4; v_gene: TRBV11-2; CDR3aa: CASSLGGQATNEKLFF
abundance: NA; j_gene: TRBJ1-5; v_gene: TRBV4-1; CDR3aa: CASSHGPRNQPQHF
abundance: NA; j_gene: TRBJ1-4; v_gene: TRBV28; CDR3aa: CASSSGTGDEKLFF
abundance: NA; j_gene: TRBJ1-4; v_gene: TRBV12-3/TRBV12-4; CDR3aa: CASKGAPNEKLFF
abundance: NA; j_gene: TRBJ2-7; v_gene: TRBV5-6; CDR3aa: CASSSGGVAYEQYF
abundance: NA; j_gene: TRBJ1-1; v_gene: TRBV6-5; CDR3aa: CASRNDRLDTEAFF
abundance: NA; j_gene: TRBJ2-2; v_gene: TRBV5-1; CDR3aa: CASSLVSRAWNTGELFF
abundance: NA; j_gene: TRBJ2-5; v_gene: TRBV7-7; CDR3aa: CASSLNSGGGSETQYF
abundance: NA; j_gene: TRBJ2-7; v_gene: TRBV9; CDR3aa: CASSESPRGSYEQYF
abundance: NA; j_gene: TRBJ2-7; v_gene: TRBV7-2; CDR3aa: CASSRTGGLYEQYF
abundance: NA; j_gene: TRBJ2-5; v_gene: TRBV7-2; CDR3aa: CASSLKSVQETQYF
abundance: NA; j_gene: TRBJ1-6; v_gene: TRBV18; CDR3aa: CASSPVGLSGSPLHF
abundance: NA; j_gene: TRBJ1-1; v_gene: TRBV10-2; CDR3aa: CASSQAGNTEAFF
abundance: NA; j_gene: TRBJ2-1; v_gene: TRBV29-1; CDR3aa: CSAEREASYNEQFF
abundance: NA; j_gene: TRBJ2-3; v_gene: TRBV6-5; CDR3aa: CASKPGLSTDTQYF
abundance: once; j_gene: TRBJ1-2; v_gene: TRBV4-1; CDR3aa: CASSQVGGWVAGYTF
abundance: NA; j_gene: TRBJ1-6; v_gene: TRBV6-4; CDR3aa: CASGQGVNSPLHF
abundance: NA; j_gene: TRBJ1-1; v_gene: TRBV15; CDR3aa: CATSRAQTGNTEAFF
abundance: NA; j_gene: TRBJ2-1; v_gene: TRBV12-2; CDR3aa: CASRKTSDLYNEQFF
abundance: NA; j_gene: TRBJ2-2; v_gene: TRBV19; CDR3aa: CASSRRPATLNTGELFF
abundance: NA; j_gene: TRBJ2-1; v_gene: TRBV29-1; CDR3aa: CSVRDFSYNEQFF
abundance: NA; j_gene: TRBJ1-5; v_gene: TRBV11-2; CDR3aa: CASSLMGEGAPQHF
abundance: NA; j_gene: TRBJ1-2; v_gene: TRBV28; CDR3aa: CASSLAGTGSYGYTF